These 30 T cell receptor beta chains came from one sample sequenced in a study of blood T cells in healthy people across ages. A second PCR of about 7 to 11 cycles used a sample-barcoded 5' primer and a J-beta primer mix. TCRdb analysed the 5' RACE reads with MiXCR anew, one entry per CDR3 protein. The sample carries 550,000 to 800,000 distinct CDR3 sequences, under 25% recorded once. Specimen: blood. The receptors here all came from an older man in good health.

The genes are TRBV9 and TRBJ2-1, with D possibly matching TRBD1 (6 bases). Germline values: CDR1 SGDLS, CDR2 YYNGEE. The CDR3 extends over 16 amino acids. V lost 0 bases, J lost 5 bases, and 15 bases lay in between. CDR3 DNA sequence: TGTGCCAGCAGCGTAGGTGGGGGCGTTAGTAACAATGAGCAGTTCTTC. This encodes CASSVGGGVSNNEQFF.

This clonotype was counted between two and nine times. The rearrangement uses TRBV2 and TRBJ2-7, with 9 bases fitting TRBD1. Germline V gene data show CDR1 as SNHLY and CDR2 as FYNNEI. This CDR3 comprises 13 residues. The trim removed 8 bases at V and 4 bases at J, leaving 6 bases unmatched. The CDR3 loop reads CASGSGTGYEQYF. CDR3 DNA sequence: TGTGCCAGCGGCTCCGGGACAGGGTACGAGCAGTACTTC. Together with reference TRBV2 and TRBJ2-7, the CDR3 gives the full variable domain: EPEVTQTPSHQVTQMGQEVILRCVPISNHLYFYWYRQILGQKVEFLVSFYNNEISEKSEIFDDQFSVERPDGSNFTLKIRSTKLEDSAMYFCASGSGTGYEQYFGPGTRLTVT.

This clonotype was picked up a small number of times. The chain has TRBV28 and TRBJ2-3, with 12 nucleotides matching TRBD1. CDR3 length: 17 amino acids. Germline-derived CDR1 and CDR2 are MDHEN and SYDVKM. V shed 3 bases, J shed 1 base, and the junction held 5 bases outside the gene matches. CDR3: CASSFMGDRGRTDTQYF. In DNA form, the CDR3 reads TGTGCCAGCAGTTTTATGGGGGACAGGGGGCGCACAGATACGCAGTATTTT.

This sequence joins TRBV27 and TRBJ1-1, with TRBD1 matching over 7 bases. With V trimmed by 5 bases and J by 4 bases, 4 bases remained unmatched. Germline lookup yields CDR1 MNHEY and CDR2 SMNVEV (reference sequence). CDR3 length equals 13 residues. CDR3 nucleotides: TGTGCCAGCAGTGTCAGGGGGTTCACTGAAGCTTTCTTT. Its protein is CASSVRGFTEAFF.

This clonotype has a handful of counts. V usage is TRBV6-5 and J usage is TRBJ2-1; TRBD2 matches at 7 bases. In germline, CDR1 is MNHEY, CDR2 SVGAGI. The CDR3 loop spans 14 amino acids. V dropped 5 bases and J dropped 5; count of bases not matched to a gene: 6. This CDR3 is CASSDPGLNNEQFF. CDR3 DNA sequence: TGTGCCAGCAGTGATCCGGGACTAAACAATGAGCAGTTCTTC.

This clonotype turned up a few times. The CDR3 DNA reads as TGTGCCACCAGTGACCCTAGGACAGGGGACAAGTCGGATGAGCAGTTCTTC. It yields the protein CATSDPRTGDKSDEQFF. This sequence joins TRBV24-1 and TRBJ2-1; 9 bases agree with TRBD1. Germline CDR1 is KGHDR and CDR2 is SFDVKD. This CDR3 spans 17 amino acids. Trimming took 4 bases from V and 8 from J; bases not matched to a gene: 14.

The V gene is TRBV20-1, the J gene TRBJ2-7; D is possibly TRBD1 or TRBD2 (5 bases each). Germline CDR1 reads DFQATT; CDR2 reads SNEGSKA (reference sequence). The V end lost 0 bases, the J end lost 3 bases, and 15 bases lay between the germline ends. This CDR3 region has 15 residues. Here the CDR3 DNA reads TGCAGTGCTAGAGATGACCGGGGCGTTAACTACGAGCAGTACTTC. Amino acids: CSARDDRGVNYEQYF.

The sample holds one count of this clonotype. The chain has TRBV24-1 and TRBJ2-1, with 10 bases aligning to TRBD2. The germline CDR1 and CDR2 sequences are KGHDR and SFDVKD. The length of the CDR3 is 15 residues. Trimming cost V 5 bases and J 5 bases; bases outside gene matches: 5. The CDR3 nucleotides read TGTGCCACCAGTGCCGGGACTAGCGACCACAATGAGCAGTTCTTC. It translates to CATSAGTSDHNEQFF.

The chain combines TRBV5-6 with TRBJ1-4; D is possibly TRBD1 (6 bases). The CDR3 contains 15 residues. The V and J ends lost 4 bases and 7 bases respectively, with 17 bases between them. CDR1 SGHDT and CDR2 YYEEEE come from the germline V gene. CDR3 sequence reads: CASSTSGTTTEKLFF. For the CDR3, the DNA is TGTGCCAGCAGCACCTCCGGGACAACCACTGAAAAACTGTTTTTT.

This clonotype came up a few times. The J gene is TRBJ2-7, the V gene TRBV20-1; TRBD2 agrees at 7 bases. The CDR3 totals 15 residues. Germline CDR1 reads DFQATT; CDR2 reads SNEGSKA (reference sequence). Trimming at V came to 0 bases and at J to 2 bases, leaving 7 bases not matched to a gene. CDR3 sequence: CSARDGLAGPYEQYF. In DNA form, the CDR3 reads TGCAGTGCTAGAGATGGTTTAGCGGGCCCCTACGAGCAGTACTTC.

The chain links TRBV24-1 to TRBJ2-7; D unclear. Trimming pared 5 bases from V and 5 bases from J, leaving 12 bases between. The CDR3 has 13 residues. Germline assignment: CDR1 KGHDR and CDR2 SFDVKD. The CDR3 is CATSAGFRDEQYF. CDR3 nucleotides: TGTGCCACCAGTGCGGGTTTTAGGGACGAGCAGTACTTC.

The CDR3 DNA reads as TGTGCCAGCAGTTACTCCTGGACTAGCTCCTACGAGCAGTACTTC. This sequence encodes CASSYSWTSSYEQYF. The rearrangement links TRBV6-5 to TRBJ2-7; 7 nucleotides line up with TRBD2. From germline, CDR1 is MNHEY and CDR2 SVGAGI. The CDR3 runs to 15 residues. Trimming at V came to 0 bases and at J to 0 bases, leaving 2 bases not matched to a gene.

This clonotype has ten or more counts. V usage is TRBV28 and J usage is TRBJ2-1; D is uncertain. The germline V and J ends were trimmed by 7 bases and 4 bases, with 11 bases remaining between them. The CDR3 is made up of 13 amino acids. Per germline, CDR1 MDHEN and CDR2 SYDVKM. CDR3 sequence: CASNELVYNEQFF. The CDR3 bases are TGTGCCAGCAACGAGCTCGTTTACAATGAGCAGTTCTTC.

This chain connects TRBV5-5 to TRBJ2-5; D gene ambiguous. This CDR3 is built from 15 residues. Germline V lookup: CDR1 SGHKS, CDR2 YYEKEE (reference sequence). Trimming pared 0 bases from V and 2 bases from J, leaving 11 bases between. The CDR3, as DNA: TGTGCCAGCAGCTTGGTGTCGGGTATACAAGAGACCCAGTACTTC. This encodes CASSLVSGIQETQYF.

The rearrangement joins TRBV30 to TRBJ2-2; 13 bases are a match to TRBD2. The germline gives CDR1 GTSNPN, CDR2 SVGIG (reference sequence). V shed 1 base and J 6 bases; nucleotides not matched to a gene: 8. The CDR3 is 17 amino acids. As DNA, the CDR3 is TGTGCCTGGAGTGCGACTAGCGGGAGGACAATCGCCGGGGAGCTGTTTTTT. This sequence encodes CAWSATSGRTIAGELFF.

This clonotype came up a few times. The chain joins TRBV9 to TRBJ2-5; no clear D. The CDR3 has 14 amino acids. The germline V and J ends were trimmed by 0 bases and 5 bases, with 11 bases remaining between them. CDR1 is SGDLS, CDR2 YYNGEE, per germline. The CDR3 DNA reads TGTGCCAGCAGCGTAGATAATGGGATGGAGACCCAGTACTTC. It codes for CASSVDNGMETQYF.

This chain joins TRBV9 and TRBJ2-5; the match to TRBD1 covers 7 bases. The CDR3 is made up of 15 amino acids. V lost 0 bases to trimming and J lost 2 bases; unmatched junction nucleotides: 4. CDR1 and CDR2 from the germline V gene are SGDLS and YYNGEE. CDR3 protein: CASSVGGQLQETQYF. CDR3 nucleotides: TGTGCCAGCAGCGTAGGGGGACAGCTACAAGAGACCCAGTACTTC.

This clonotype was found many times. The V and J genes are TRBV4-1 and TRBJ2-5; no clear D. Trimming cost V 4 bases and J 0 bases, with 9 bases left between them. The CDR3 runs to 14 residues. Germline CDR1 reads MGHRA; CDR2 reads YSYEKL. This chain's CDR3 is CASSLGLYQETQYF. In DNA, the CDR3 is TGCGCCAGCAGCCTGGGATTGTACCAAGAGACCCAGTACTTC.

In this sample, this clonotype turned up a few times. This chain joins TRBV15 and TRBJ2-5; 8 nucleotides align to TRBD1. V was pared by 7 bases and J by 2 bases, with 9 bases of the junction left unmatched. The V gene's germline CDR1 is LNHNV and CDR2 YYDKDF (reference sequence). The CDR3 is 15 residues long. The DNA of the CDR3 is TGTGCCACCACCCCTCGGACAGGGAATCAAGAGACCCAGTACTTC. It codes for CATTPRTGNQETQYF.

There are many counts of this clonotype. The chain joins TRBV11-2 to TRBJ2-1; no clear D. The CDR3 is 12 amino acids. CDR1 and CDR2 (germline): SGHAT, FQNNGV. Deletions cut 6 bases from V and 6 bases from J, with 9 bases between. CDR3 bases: TGTGCCAGCAGTTTATCCACCAATGAGCAGTTCTTC. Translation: CASSLSTNEQFF.

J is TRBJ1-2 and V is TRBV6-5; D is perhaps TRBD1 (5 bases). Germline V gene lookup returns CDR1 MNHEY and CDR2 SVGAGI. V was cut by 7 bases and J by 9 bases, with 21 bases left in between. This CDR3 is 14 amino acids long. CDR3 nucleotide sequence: TGTGCCAGCACTCAAGGCGGCCCCAGGGTCAGCTACACCTTC. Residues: CASTQGGPRVSYTF.

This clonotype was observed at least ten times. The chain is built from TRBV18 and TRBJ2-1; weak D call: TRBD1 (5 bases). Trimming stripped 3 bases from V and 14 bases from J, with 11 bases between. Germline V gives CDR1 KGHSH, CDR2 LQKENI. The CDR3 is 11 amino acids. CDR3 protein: CASSPRRDEFF. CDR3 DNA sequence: TGTGCCAGCTCACCGCGCAGGGATGAGTTCTTC.

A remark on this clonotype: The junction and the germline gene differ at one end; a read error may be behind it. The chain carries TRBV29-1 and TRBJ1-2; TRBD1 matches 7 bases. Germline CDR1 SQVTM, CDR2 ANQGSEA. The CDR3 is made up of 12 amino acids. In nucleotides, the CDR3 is TGCAGCGTTGATAAGACAGGGTTAAGCTTCGCCTTC. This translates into CSVDKTGLSFAF. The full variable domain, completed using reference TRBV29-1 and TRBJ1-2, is SAVISQKPSRDICQRGTSLTIQCQVDSQVTMMFWYRQQPGQSLTLIATANQGSEATYESGFVIDKFPISRPNLTFSTLTVSNMSPEDSSIYLCSVDKTGLSFAFGSGTRLTVV.

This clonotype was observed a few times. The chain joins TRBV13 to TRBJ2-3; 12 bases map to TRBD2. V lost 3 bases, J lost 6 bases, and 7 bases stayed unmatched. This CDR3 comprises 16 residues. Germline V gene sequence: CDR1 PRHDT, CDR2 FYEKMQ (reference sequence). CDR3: CASSFRLAGVSDTQYF. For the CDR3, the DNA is TGTGCCAGCAGCTTTCGACTAGCGGGAGTTTCGGATACGCAGTATTTT.

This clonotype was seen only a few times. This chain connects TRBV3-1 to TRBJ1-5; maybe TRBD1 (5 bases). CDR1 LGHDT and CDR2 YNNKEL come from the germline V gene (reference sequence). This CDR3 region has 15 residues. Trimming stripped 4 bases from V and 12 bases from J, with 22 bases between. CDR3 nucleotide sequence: TGTGCCAGCAGCCGGGGCGGGGGAGGACCGCAACGCCAGCATTTT. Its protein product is CASSRGGGGPQRQHF.

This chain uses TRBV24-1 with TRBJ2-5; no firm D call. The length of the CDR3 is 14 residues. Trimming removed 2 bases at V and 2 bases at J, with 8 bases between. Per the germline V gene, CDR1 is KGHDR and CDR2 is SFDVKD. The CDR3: CATSDSARQETQYF. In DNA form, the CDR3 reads TGTGCCACCAGTGATTCGGCCAGACAAGAGACCCAGTACTTC.

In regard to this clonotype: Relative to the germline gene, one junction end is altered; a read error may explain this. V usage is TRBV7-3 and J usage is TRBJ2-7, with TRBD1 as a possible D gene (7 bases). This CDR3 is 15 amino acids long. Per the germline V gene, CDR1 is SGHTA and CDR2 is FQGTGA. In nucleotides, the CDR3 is TGTGCCAGCAGCCCTACCGGACAGGACTACTACGAGCGGTACTTC. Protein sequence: CASSPTGQDYYERYF.

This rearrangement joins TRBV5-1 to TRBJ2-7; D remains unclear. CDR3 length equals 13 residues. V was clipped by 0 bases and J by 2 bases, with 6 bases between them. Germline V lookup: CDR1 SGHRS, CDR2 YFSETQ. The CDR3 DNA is TGCGCCAGCAGCTTGGATATCGCCTACGAGCAGTACTTC. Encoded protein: CASSLDIAYEQYF. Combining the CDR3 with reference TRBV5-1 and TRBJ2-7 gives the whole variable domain KAGVTQTPRYLIKTRGQQVTLSCSPISGHRSVSWYQQTPGQGLQFLFEYFSETQRNKGNFPGRFSGRQFSNSRSEMNVSTLELGDSALYLCASSLDIAYEQYFGPGTRLTVT.

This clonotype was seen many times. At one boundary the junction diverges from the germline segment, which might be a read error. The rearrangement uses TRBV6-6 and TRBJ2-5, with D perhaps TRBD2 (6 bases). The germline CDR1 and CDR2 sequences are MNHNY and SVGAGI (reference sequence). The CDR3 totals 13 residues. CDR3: CASMSGLQGTQYF. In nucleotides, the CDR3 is TGTGCCAGCATGAGCGGGCTCCAAGGGACCCAGTACTTC.

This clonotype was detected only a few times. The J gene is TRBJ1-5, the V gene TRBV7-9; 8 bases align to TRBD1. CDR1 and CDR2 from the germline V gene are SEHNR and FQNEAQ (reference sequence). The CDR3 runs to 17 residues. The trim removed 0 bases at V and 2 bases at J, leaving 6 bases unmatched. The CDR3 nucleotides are TGTGCCAGCAGCTTAGCGTCAGGGGGCGCGGGCAATCAGCCCCAGCATTTT. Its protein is CASSLASGGAGNQPQHF.